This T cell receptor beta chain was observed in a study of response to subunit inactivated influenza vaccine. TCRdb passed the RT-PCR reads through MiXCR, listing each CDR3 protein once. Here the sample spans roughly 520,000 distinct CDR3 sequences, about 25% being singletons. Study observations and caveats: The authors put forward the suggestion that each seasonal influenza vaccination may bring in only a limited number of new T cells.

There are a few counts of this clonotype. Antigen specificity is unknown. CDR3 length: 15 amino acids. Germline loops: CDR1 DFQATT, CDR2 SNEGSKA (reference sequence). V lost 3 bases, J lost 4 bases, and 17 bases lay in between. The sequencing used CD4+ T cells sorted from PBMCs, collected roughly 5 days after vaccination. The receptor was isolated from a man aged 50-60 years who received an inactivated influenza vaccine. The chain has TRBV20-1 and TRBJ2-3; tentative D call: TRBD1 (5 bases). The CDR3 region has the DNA TGCAGTGCTAGCAAACCGGAAGGGGTTCCAGATACGCAGTATTTT. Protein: CSASKPEGVPDTQYF.